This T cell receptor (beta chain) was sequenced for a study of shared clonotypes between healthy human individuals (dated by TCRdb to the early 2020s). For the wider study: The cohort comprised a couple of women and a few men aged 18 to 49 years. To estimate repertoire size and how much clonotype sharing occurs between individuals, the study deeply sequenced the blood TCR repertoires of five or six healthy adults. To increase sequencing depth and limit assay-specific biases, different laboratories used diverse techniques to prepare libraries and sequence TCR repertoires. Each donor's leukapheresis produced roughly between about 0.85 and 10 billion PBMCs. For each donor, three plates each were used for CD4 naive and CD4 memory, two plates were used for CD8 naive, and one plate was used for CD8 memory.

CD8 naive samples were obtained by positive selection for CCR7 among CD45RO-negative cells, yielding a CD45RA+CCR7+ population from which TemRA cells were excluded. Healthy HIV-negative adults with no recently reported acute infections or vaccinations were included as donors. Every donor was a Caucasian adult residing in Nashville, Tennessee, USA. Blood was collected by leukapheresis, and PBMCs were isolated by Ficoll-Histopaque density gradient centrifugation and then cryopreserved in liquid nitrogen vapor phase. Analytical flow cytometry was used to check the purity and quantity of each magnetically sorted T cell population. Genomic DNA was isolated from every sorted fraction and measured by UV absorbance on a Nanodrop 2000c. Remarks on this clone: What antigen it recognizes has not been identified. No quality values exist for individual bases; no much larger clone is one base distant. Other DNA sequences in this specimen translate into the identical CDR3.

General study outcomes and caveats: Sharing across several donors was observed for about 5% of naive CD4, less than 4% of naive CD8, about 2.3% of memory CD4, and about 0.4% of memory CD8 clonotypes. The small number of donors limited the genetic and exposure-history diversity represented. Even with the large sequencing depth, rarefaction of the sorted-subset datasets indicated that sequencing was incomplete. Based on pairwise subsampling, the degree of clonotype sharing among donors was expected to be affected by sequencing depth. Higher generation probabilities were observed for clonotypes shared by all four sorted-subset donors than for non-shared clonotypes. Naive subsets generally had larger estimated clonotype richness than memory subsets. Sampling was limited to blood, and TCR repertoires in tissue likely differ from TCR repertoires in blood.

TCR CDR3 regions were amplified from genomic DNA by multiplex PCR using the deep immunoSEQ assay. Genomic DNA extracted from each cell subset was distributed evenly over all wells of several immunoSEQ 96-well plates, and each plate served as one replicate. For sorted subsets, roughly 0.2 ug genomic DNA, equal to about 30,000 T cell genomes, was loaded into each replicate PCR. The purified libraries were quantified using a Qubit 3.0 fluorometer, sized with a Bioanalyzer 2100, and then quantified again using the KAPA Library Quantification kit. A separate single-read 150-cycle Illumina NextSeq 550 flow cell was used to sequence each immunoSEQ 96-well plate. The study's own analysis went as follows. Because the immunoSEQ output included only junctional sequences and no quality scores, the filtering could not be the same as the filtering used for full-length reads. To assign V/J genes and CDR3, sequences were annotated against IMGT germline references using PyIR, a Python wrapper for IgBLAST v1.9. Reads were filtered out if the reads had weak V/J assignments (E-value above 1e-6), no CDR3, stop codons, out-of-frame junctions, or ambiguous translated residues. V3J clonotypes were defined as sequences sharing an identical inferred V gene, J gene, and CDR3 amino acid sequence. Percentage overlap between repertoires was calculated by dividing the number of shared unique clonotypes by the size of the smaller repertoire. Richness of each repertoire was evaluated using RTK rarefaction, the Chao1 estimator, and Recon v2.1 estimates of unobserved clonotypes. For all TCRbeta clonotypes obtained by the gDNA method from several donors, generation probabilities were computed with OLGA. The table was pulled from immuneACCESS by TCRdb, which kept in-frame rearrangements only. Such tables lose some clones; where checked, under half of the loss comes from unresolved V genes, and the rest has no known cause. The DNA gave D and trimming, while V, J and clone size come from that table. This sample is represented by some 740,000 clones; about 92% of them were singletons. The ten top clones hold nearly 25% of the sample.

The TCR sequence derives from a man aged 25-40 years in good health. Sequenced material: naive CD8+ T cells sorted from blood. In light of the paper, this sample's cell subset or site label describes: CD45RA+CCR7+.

CDR3 sequence: CASSSVYEQYF. The base sequence is TGTGCCAGCAGTTCGGTGTACGAGCAGTACTTC. The chain is assembled from TRBV28 and TRBJ2-7; no confident D gene assignment can be made. The germline V gene gives CDR1 as MDHEN and CDR2 as SYDVKM. V gives up 4 bases and J gives up 4 bases, and the segment between their germline ends measures 5 bases. From cysteine to phenylalanine, the CDR3 is 11 amino acids long. CDR3 DNA is the only sequence kept; it has 33 bases, read in frame from the first base. The entire variable domain, with the stretches around the CDR3 drawn from the reference TRBV28 and TRBJ2-7 proteins, is DVKVTQSSRYLVKRTGEKVFLECVQDMDHENMFWYRQDPGLGLRLIYFSYDVKMKEKGDIPEGYSVSREKKERFSLILESASTNQTSMYLCASSSVYEQYFGPGTRLTVT.